These 5 T cell receptor beta chains came from one sample sequenced in a study of blood T cell repertoires in COVID-19. TCRdb's copy holds only in-frame clones and misses some; the assay was immunoSEQ multiplex PCR. The top ten clones hold roughly 10% of a sample with around 150,000 clones, roughly 77% of them seen once. The sample was peripheral blood. The receptors here all came from a human donor in a cohort sampled during active COVID-19.

CDR3 DNA: TGCGCCAGCAGCTCCGGAGATGGGGGCGGGACTGAAGCTTTCTTT. This encodes CASSSGDGGGTEAFF. The chain couples TRBV5-1 to TRBJ1-1; tentative D call: TRBD1 (6 bases). This CDR3 has 15 residues. With 3 bases removed from V and 5 bases from J, the gap between germline ends came to 17 bases. Germline CDR1 is SGHRS and CDR2 is YFSETQ.

This clone was detected once. The chain is built from TRBV28 and TRBJ1-1; 7 bases line up with TRBD1. The junction had 3 bases not matched to a gene; V was cut back by 5 bases and J by 3 bases. The germline V gene has CDR1 MDHEN and CDR2 SYDVKM. The CDR3 is made up of 13 amino acids. The CDR3 spells CASSGQGDTEAFF. CDR3 coding DNA: TGTGCCAGCAGTGGCCAGGGGGACACTGAAGCTTTCTTT.

The V call is TRBV5-3, the J call TRBJ2-4, with 7 bases aligning to TRBD2. TRBV5-3 is given ORF status, its function remaining uncertain. The CDR3 totals 15 residues. V shed 3 bases, J shed 3 bases, and the junction held 6 bases outside the gene matches. The CDR3 DNA follows: TGTGCCAGAAGCTCTCACAGCGGGGACAAAAACATTCAGTACTTC. Amino acids: CARSSHSGDKNIQYF.

The chain employs TRBV7-3 and TRBJ2-5; 7 bases align to TRBD2. The CDR3 length is 16 residues. CDR1 and CDR2 from the germline V gene are SGHTA and FQGTGA. With V trimmed by 5 bases and J by 1 base, 10 bases remained unmatched. The CDR3 DNA is TGTGCCAGCAGCCTGGAAGCGGGAAGAGGCCAAGAGACCCAGTACTTC. The encoded protein is CASSLEAGRGQETQYF.

This clone has just a few counts. This sequence joins TRBV11-3 and TRBJ2-3; 10 bases line up with TRBD2. Germline V gene lookup returns CDR1 SGHNT and CDR2 YENEEA. The CDR3 is 15 amino acids. The J segment lost 2 bases and the V segment lost 4 bases, leaving 3 bases of the junction unmatched. As DNA, the CDR3 is TGTGCCAGCAGCTCCGGGACTAGCGCCACAGATACGCAGTATTTT. This codes for CASSSGTSATDTQYF.